This T cell receptor beta chain is drawn from a study of technical replicates of blood from a few donors. Libraries were prepared by immunoSEQ multiplex PCR; TCRdb keeps only in-frame clonotypes and omits some of them. This sample carries approximately 65,000 clones, 70% to 90% of them seen once, and the ten largest clones take 5% to 5.5%. Germline CDR1 is SGHVS and CDR2 is FQNEAQ. With V trimmed by 6 bases and J by 0 bases, 11 bases remained unmatched. This CDR3 contains 16 residues. Input material: PBMCs. The TCR comes from a human donor in good health. Some clones in this sample may be carry-over from other donors' samples. The rearrangement uses TRBV7-8 and TRBJ2-7; 7 nucleotides line up with TRBD2. CDR3 sequence: CASRGPRRGSSYEQYF. CDR3 bases: TGTGCCAGCAGGGGTCCGCGGCGGGGGAGCTCCTACGAGCAGTACTTC. Full variable domain (remainder filled in from reference TRBV7-8 and TRBJ2-7): GAGVSQSPRYKVAKRGQDVALRCDPISGHVSLFWYQQALGQGPEFLTYFQNEAQLDKSGLPSDRFFAERPEGSVSTLKIQRTQQEDSAVYLCASRGPRRGSSYEQYFGPGTRLTVT.